This T cell receptor beta chain was found in a study of blood T cell repertoires in COVID-19. For the study at large: COVID-19 samples collected from the United States, Italy and Spain covered acute and convalescent phases. From T cells, B-cell-depleted T cells, or PBMCs came the material, which was cDNA or gDNA.

CDR1 and CDR2 from the germline V gene are MGHDK and SYGVNS. Losses at the gene ends were 3 bases for V and 9 bases for J; bases not matched to a gene: 7. This CDR3 is built from 15 residues. Source study methods: Estimates of nucleated cell counts were drawn from the amplification of reference gene primers. The data were produced by immunoSEQ multiplex PCR, yet TCRdb's version contains in-frame clones alone and is incomplete. V, J and clone size were drawn from that table, and D and trimming were deduced from the DNA. The sample carries 270,000 or so clones, approximately 80% recorded once. The sample was peripheral blood. The chain recombines TRBV25-1 with TRBJ1-6; 8 positions match TRBD1. The receptor's source is a human donor in a cohort sampled during active COVID-19. The DNA of the CDR3 is TGTGCCAGCAGTGAGGCCGGCAGGGGGCGTTCACCCCTCCACTTT. Translated: CASSEAGRGRSPLHF.